Listed here are 24 T cell receptor beta chains from one sample, sequenced in a study of OX40 agonist ivuxolimab in advanced cancers. This table comes from immunoSEQ multiplex PCR, and its TCRdb copy is limited to in-frame clones, with some not included. The sample has nearly 35,000 clones, around 92% seen once. This specimen was CD4+ or CD8+ T cells sorted from blood, taken in a trial of the OX40 agonist ivuxolimab. All receptors derive from an adult with an advanced solid tumor such as melanoma, head and neck, liver or kidney cancer.

The chain recombines TRBV9 with TRBJ2-2, with 7 bases that match TRBD2. The CDR3 has 13 residues. Germline loops: CDR1 SGDLS, CDR2 YYNGEE. The junction had 7 bases not matched to a gene; V was cut back by 4 bases and J by 10 bases. The CDR3 reads CASSSWGGEELFF. CDR3 DNA: TGTGCCAGCAGCTCCTGGGGGGGAGAGGAGCTGTTTTTT.

V is TRBV7-9 and J is TRBJ1-2; weak D call: TRBD1 (5 bases). This CDR3 has 13 amino acids. Trimming took off 7 bases at V and 3 bases at J, with 12 bases between the two ends. Germline V gene lookup returns CDR1 SEHNR and CDR2 FQNEAQ (reference sequence). The CDR3 sequence is CASNPLGDYGYTF. The CDR3 DNA is TGTGCCAGCAATCCCCTAGGGGACTATGGCTACACCTTC.

The J gene is TRBJ2-5, the V gene TRBV28; weak D call: TRBD2 (6 bases). The CDR3 is made up of 15 amino acids. With 5 bases removed from V and 5 bases from J, the gap between germline ends came to 18 bases. Germline assignment: CDR1 MDHEN and CDR2 SYDVKM. CDR3 amino acids: CASSPPGGMKETQYF. The CDR3, as DNA: TGTGCCAGCAGTCCCCCCGGCGGGATGAAGGAGACCCAGTACTTC.

The V call is TRBV29-1, the J call TRBJ2-1; D is perhaps TRBD1 or TRBD2 (5 bases each). Trimming cost V 7 bases and J 8 bases, with 15 bases left between them. CDR1 is SQVTM, CDR2 ANQGSEA, per germline. The CDR3 extends over 12 amino acids. In DNA, the CDR3 is TGCAGCGCCCCGTTTGGGGGAGATGAGCAGTTCTTC. Translated, it gives CSAPFGGDEQFF.

With respect to this clone: A far larger clone differs by one base, so this is likely a read error. The gene calls are TRBV13 and TRBJ2-7; perhaps TRBD1 as D (6 bases). Germline-derived CDR1 and CDR2 are PRHDT and FYEKMQ (reference sequence). Between the trimmed V and J ends, which lost 3 bases and 9 bases, there was a span of 15 bases. There are 13 residues in the CDR3. Here the CDR3 DNA reads TGTGCCAGCAGCTTGGGACACCTTCATGGGCAGTACTTC. Amino acid sequence: CASSLGHLHGQYF.

This chain connects TRBV19 to TRBJ2-7, with TRBD1 matching 7 bases. The germline V gene encodes CDR1 LNHDA and CDR2 SQIVND (reference sequence). The CDR3 is 14 amino acids. The V segment lost 6 bases and the J segment 0 bases; nucleotides outside the gene matches: 5. CDR3 nucleotides: TGTGCCAGTAGCCACCGGGACAGCTCCTACGAGCAGTACTTC. Translating it yields CASSHRDSSYEQYF.

V is TRBV6-5 and J is TRBJ2-7; 9 bases line up with TRBD2. There are 14 residues in the CDR3. Germline CDR1 MNHEY, CDR2 SVGAGI. V shed 10 bases, J shed 6 bases, and the junction held 13 bases outside the gene matches. CDR3 nucleotides: TGTGCCACCGGCCCTCTAGCGGGATGGATCGAGCAGTACTTC. It translates to CATGPLAGWIEQYF.

V is TRBV27 and J is TRBJ2-7, with D possibly TRBD1 on 5 matching bases. From germline, CDR1 is MNHEY and CDR2 SMNVEV (reference sequence). The CDR3 contains 15 residues. V lost 3 bases and J lost 0, with 12 bases in between. The CDR3 is CASSFQGPPSYEQYF. DNA for the CDR3: TGTGCCAGCAGTTTTCAGGGTCCACCCTCCTACGAGCAGTACTTC.

The chain employs TRBV6-5 and TRBJ1-5; no clear D. The V gene lost 8 bases and the J gene lost 0 bases, with 14 bases spanning the gap. From germline, CDR1 is MNHEY and CDR2 SVGAGI. The CDR3 is made up of 15 amino acids. CDR3 DNA: TGTGCCAGCCTTCCGGTCCTGGGTAGCAATCAGCCCCAGCATTTT. Amino acid sequence: CASLPVLGSNQPQHF.

This clone occurred a few times. V gene TRBV13 combines with J gene TRBJ2-7, with TRBD1 matching over 7 bases. The germline V gene has CDR1 PRHDT and CDR2 FYEKMQ (reference sequence). The ends lost 3 bases at V and 4 bases at J; junction bases unmatched: 9. The CDR3 has 15 residues. CDR3 DNA: TGTGCCAGCAGCTTGGGACAGACTACCGTATACGAGCAGTACTTC. It encodes CASSLGQTTVYEQYF.

This chain connects TRBV28 to TRBJ2-7, with TRBD2 identical over 12 bases. J gave up 5 bases and V 7 bases, and 15 bases lay outside the gene matches. In germline, CDR1 is MDHEN, CDR2 SYDVKM. This CDR3 contains 17 residues. The CDR3 spells CASTRGRLAGVLNEQYF. CDR3 bases: TGTGCCAGCACCCGGGGTAGACTAGCGGGAGTTCTCAACGAGCAGTACTTC.

The chain carries TRBV27 and TRBJ2-3; 9 bases map to TRBD2. This CDR3 contains 16 residues. Trimming at V came to 3 bases and at J to 1 base, leaving 5 bases not matched to a gene. The germline V gene encodes CDR1 MNHEY and CDR2 SMNVEV (reference sequence). CDR3 sequence (DNA): TGTGCCAGCAGTTTCCGGGGCGGGAGGGGCACAGATACGCAGTATTTT. Translated, it gives CASSFRGGRGTDTQYF.

The rearrangement uses TRBV12-5 and TRBJ2-5; the D gene is possibly TRBD2 (7 bases). This CDR3 contains 17 residues. Germline loops: CDR1 LGHNT, CDR2 FRNRAP. The V end lost 2 bases, the J end lost 4 bases, and 20 bases lay between the germline ends. The CDR3 DNA follows: TGTGCTAGTGGTTTGACCCCCGAGGGGGGAGGGCGAGAGACCCAGTACTTC. Protein product: CASGLTPEGGGRETQYF.

The chain couples TRBV11-2 to TRBJ2-1; D possibly corresponds to TRBD2 (6 bases). Germline V gene lookup returns CDR1 SGHAT and CDR2 FQNNGV. The CDR3 loop spans 13 amino acids. Trimming removed 3 bases from V and 4 bases from J, with 7 bases in between. Written as DNA, the CDR3 is TGTGCCAGCAGCTTTGGAGGGTACAATGAGCAGTTCTTC. This gives the protein CASSFGGYNEQFF.

This clone was seen just once. The V and J genes are TRBV7-2 and TRBJ1-2; 9 bases match TRBD1. The CDR3 covers 13 residues. Germline trimming cut 5 bases from V and 7 bases from J; bases unmatched to any gene: 5. Germline CDR1 reads SGHTA; CDR2 reads FQGNSA. DNA for the CDR3: TGTGCCAGCAGCCTAGACAGGGGGGGTGGCTACACCTTC. Translated: CASSLDRGGGYTF.

The chain links TRBV7-3 to TRBJ2-3; TRBD2 matches 10 bases. The CDR3 has 17 amino acids. CDR1 is SGHTA, CDR2 FQGTGA, per germline. The trim removed 0 bases at V and 2 bases at J, leaving 5 bases unmatched. The CDR3 nucleotides are TGTGCCAGCAGCTTAACGAGCCTAGCGGGAGTCACAGATACGCAGTATTTT. Protein sequence: CASSLTSLAGVTDTQYF.

This chain connects TRBV7-6 to TRBJ2-2; D ambiguous. This CDR3 spans 17 amino acids. Per the germline V gene, CDR1 is SGHVS and CDR2 is FNYEAQ. V was cut by 1 base and J by 6 bases, with 18 bases left in between. CDR3 coding DNA: TGTGCCAGCAGCTTAGTTCTAGGGATGAGGAAGCCCGGGGAGCTGTTTTTT. Protein product: CASSLVLGMRKPGELFF.

J is TRBJ2-1 and V is TRBV19; D gene ambiguous. Between the trimmed V and J ends, which lost 5 bases and 5 bases, there was a span of 10 bases. The CDR3 sequence is 13 residues long. The germline CDR1 and CDR2 sequences are LNHDA and SQIVND (reference sequence). CDR3 in amino acids: CASSWAAHNEQFF. The CDR3 nucleotides read TGTGCCAGTAGTTGGGCAGCTCACAATGAGCAGTTCTTC.

The chain couples TRBV11-2 to TRBJ2-7; 8 bases are a match to TRBD2. The CDR3 has 14 residues. Germline V gene lookup returns CDR1 SGHAT and CDR2 FQNNGV. J lost 4 bases, V lost 3 bases, and 5 bases had no gene match. The CDR3 DNA follows: TGTGCCAGCAGCTTCAGCGGGAGCGGGTACGAGCAGTACTTC. This sequence encodes CASSFSGSGYEQYF.

The rearrangement joins TRBV4-3 to TRBJ2-1; 12 bases align to TRBD2. The germline CDR1 and CDR2 sequences are LGHNA and YSLEER. This CDR3 has 15 residues. With V trimmed by 4 bases and J by 9 bases, 7 bases remained unmatched. CDR3: CASSLLAGGPGEQFF. CDR3 DNA sequence: TGCGCCAGCAGCCTGCTAGCGGGAGGGCCTGGTGAGCAGTTCTTC.

In this sample, this clone turned up a few times. The chain links TRBV5-6 to TRBJ2-7; 8 nucleotides align to TRBD2. The CDR3 runs 16 residues. The germline V gene has CDR1 SGHDT and CDR2 YYEEEE. V trimming: 4 bases; J trimming: 3 bases; junction bases outside the gene matches: 12. The chain's CDR3 is CASSIGGGPSGYEQYF. For the CDR3, the DNA is TGTGCCAGCAGCATCGGGGGGGGGCCGTCCGGCTACGAGCAGTACTTC. The entire variable domain, with the rest obtained from reference TRBV5-6 and TRBJ2-7, is as follows: DAGVTQSPTHLIKTRGQQVTLRCSPKSGHDTVSWYQQALGQGPQFIFQYYEEEERQRGNFPDRFSGHQFPNYSSELNVNALLLGDSALYLCASSIGGGPSGYEQYFGPGTRLTVT.

This clone has only a few counts. V is TRBV7-8 and J is TRBJ2-4, with D possibly being TRBD2 (7 bases). CDR1 is SGHVS, CDR2 FQNEAQ, per germline. The CDR3 runs 14 residues. V lost 5 bases and J 6 bases, leaving 14 bases between the germline ends. CDR3 residues: CASSPGRGANIQYF. The CDR3 bases are TGTGCCAGCAGCCCGGGACGGGGGGCAAACATTCAGTACTTC. The whole variable domain, remainder taken from reference TRBV7-8 and TRBJ2-4, is GAGVSQSPRYKVAKRGQDVALRCDPISGHVSLFWYQQALGQGPEFLTYFQNEAQLDKSGLPSDRFFAERPEGSVSTLKIQRTQQEDSAVYLCASSPGRGANIQYFGAGTRLSVL.

J is TRBJ2-7 and V is TRBV10-3; D gene unclear. The V end was cut by 2 bases, the J end by 5 bases, with 10 bases between. Germline CDR1 and CDR2: ENHRY and SYGVKD. There are 13 residues in the CDR3. CDR3 DNA: TGTGCCATCAGTGAGGTAAATGCCCACGAGCAGTACTTC. Its translation: CAISEVNAHEQYF.

The chain has TRBV6-6 and TRBJ2-2; D is ambiguous. Per the germline V gene, CDR1 is MNHNY and CDR2 is SVGAGI (reference sequence). The ends were cut back, 2 bases at V and 3 bases at J, with 10 bases in the middle. The CDR3 has 15 amino acids. CDR3 region: CASSYRASYTGELFF. The CDR3 coding sequence is TGTGCCAGCAGTTACCGCGCCTCTTACACCGGGGAGCTGTTTTTT.